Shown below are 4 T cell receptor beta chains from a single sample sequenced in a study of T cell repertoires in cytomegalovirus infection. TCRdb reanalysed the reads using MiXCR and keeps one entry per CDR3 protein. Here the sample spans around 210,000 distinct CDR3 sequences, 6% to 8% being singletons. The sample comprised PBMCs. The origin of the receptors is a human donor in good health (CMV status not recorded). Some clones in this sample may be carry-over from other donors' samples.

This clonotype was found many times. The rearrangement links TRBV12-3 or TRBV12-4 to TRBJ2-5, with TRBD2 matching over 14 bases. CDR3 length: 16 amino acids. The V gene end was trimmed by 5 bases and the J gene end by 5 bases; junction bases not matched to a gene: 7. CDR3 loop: CASSLTSGGAWETQYF. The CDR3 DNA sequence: TGTGCCAGCAGTCTGACTAGCGGGGGGGCCTGGGAGACCCAGTACTTC.

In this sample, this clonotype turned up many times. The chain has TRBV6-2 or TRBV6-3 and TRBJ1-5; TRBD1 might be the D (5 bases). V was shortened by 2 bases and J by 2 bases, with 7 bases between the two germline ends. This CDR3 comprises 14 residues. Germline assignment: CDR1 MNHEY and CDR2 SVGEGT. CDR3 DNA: TGTGCCAGCAGTTACGGGGACGGCAATCAGCCCCAGCATTTT. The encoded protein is CASSYGDGNQPQHF.

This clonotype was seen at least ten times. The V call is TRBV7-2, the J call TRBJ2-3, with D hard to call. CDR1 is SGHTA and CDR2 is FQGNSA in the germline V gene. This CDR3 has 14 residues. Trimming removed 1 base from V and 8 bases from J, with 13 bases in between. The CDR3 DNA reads TGTGCCAGCAGCTTAGGACCTACTCCGGGTACGCAGTATTTT. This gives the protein CASSLGPTPGTQYF. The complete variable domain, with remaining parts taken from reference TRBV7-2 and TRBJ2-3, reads GAGVSQSPSNKVTEKGKDVELRCDPISGHTALYWYRQSLGQGLEFLIYFQGNSAPDKSGLPSDRFSAERTGGSVSTLTIQRTQQEDSAVYLCASSLGPTPGTQYFGPGTRLTVL.

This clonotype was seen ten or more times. CDR3 sequence (DNA): TGTGCCAGCAGCCGACAGTTTGGGGTGAGCACTGAAGCTTTCTTT. Its protein is CASSRQFGVSTEAFF. This rearrangement joins TRBV27 to TRBJ1-1; possible D gene TRBD1, 5 bases. Germline CDR1 is MNHEY and CDR2 is SMNVEV (reference sequence). This CDR3 is built from 15 residues. V was trimmed by 6 bases and J by 4 bases, leaving 18 bases between them.